This T cell receptor (beta chain) was recorded in a study of early T cells in non-severe SARS-CoV-2 infection. Across the study: It was bulk RNA from unsorted whole blood that was sequenced, and the chains were unpaired.

Individual cDNA molecules were tagged with unique molecular identifiers. TCRdb recomputed calls from the 5' RACE reads with MiXCR, one row per CDR3 protein. The sample consists of some 38,000 distinct CDR3 sequences, 5% to 6.5% of them appearing once. Germline V CDR1 and CDR2: SGHTA, FQGNSA. CDR3 length: 14 residues. V trimming: 5 bases; J trimming: 3 bases; junction bases outside the gene matches: 7. V usage is TRBV7-2 and J usage is TRBJ2-7; the match to TRBD2 covers 7 bases. This TCR was sampled from an adult who was a healthcare worker with PCR-confirmed SARS-CoV-2 infection or an uninfected control (not recorded which). The sample comprised whole blood. CDR3: CASSTGTNYYEQYF. The CDR3 bases are TGTGCCAGCAGCACCGGGACTAACTACTACGAGCAGTACTTC. The full variable domain, rest sourced from reference TRBV7-2 and TRBJ2-7, is GAGVSQSPSNKVTEKGKDVELRCDPISGHTALYWYRQSLGQGLEFLIYFQGNSAPDKSGLPSDRFSAERTGGSVSTLTIQRTQQEDSAVYLCASSTGTNYYEQYFGPGTRLTVT.